This entry describes one T cell receptor (beta chain). This clone occurred once. Its specific antigen is unknown. There are no base qualities to consult, and no much larger clone falls within one base. Taken from the germline V gene (reference sequence), the CDR1 and CDR2 loops are LNHDA and SQIVND. Including the terminal cysteine and phenylalanine, the CDR3 comprises 15 residues. The DNA shown is the 45-base CDR3, in frame from base 1. Cut back by 5 bases and 0 bases, the V and J ends lie 14 bases apart. This sample was taken from a study of blood T cell repertoires in COVID-19 (dated by TCRdb to 2018 to 2020). Describing the broader study: Samples from collaborators originated in the United States, Italy and Spain and spanned both the acute and convalescent phases of COVID-19. The prospective study material was composed of cDNA or gDNA derived from T cells, B-cell-depleted T cells, or PBMCs. The dataset comprised deeply sampled blood TCRbeta repertoires from subjects exposed to, actively infected with, or recovered from COVID-19. The repertoires were released in a freely available public database intended as a resource for research on the immune response to SARS-CoV-2. The samples were drawn from the first 160 participants of the ongoing ImmuneRACE study and from 950 to 1,500 subjects provided by 6 global collaborators. Sample metadata almost always included a de-identified subject ID, COVID-19 status, age in years and sex. Where available, HLA class I and class II types were obtained from metadata supplied by the sample provider rather than from assay-based typing. Beyond this particular receptor, the publication reports: The quantity of clinical and demographic metadata differed by source and by participant and was supplied without curation.

The immunoSEQ Assay, a bias-controlled multiplex PCR, was used to amplify TCRbeta CDR3 regions from genomic DNA. In the authors' own workflow: Nucleated cell counts per sample were estimated from amplification of reference gene primers within the assay. Sequence reads were collapsed and filtered to measure the absolute abundance of every unique TCRbeta CDR3 rearrangement. For each sample, productive Simpson clonality was calculated as the square root of Simpson's diversity index across productive rearrangements. The table was pulled from immuneACCESS by TCRdb, which kept in-frame rearrangements only. Such tables lose some clones; where checked, under half of the loss comes from unresolved V genes, and the rest has no known cause. D and trimming come from the DNA, and the V and J calls and clone size come from that table. Present in this sample are approximately 200,000 clones, 65% to 90% of which were seen just once. The top ten clones comprise roughly 4.5% of the sample.

Whole blood was collected in K2EDTA tubes by collaborating institutions according to the institutions' own protocols. Collaborator samples were shipped for TCRbeta analysis as frozen whole blood, isolated PBMCs, or DNA extracted from either sample type. The sequence is built from TRBV19 and TRBJ2-7; the best D guess is TRBD2, with 5 bases matching. This receptor was identified in a man in his forties or fifties with acute or convalescent COVID-19. Sequencing used peripheral blood. CDR3 protein: CASSEQTGSSYEQYF. At the DNA level, the sequence is TGTGCCAGTAGTGAGCAGACGGGAAGCTCCTACGAGCAGTACTTC.